A single sample is the source of the 23 T cell receptor beta chains below, sequenced in a study of response to subunit inactivated influenza vaccine. TCRdb independently ran MiXCR on the RT-PCR reads; one entry per CDR3 protein. The sample contains about 520,000 distinct CDR3 sequences, less than 7.5% of which appear only once. Sequences were derived from PBMCs from blood, sampled roughly 24 months after vaccination. The origin of the receptors is a man aged 45-69 years who received an inactivated influenza vaccine.

The chain uses TRBV28 and TRBJ1-2; no reliable D call. The V gene lost 3 bases and the J gene lost 8 bases, with 10 bases spanning the gap. The CDR3 covers 12 residues. CDR1 MDHEN and CDR2 SYDVKM come from the germline V gene. The CDR3, as DNA: TGTGCCAGCAGTTTCTCCCTTTCCGGCTACACCTTC. It encodes CASSFSLSGYTF.

This chain links TRBV15 with TRBJ2-7; 10 bases match TRBD1. Germline trimming cut 2 bases from V and 7 bases from J; bases unmatched to any gene: 5. The CDR3 loop spans 14 amino acids. Germline loops: CDR1 LNHNV, CDR2 YYDKDF (reference sequence). This CDR3 is CATSRSRDRGEQYF. CDR3 nucleotide sequence: TGTGCCACCAGCAGATCCCGGGACAGGGGTGAGCAGTACTTC.

V is TRBV19 and J is TRBJ2-1, with TRBD1 matching over 10 bases. In germline, CDR1 is LNHDA, CDR2 SQIVND (reference sequence). The CDR3 is 15 residues long. With 6 bases clipped from V and 4 bases from J, the junction kept 6 bases outside the gene matches. In DNA, the CDR3 is TGTGCCAGTAGCAAGGACAGGGGGATTTACAATGAGCAGTTCTTC. Translated, it gives CASSKDRGIYNEQFF.

The rearrangement uses TRBV20-1 and TRBJ2-5; TRBD2 matches at 8 bases. This CDR3 contains 15 residues. The V segment lost 2 bases and the J segment 4 bases; nucleotides outside the gene matches: 9. CDR1 is DFQATT, CDR2 SNEGSKA, per germline (reference sequence). The CDR3 DNA sequence: TGCAGTGCTAGAAGGCTAGCGGGTAGGGGAGAGACCCAGTACTTC. Protein: CSARRLAGRGETQYF.

This clonotype was picked up a small number of times. The chain joins TRBV7-9 to TRBJ2-3; D not resolved. The length of the CDR3 is 16 residues. Germline lookup yields CDR1 SEHNR and CDR2 FQNEAQ (reference sequence). Trimming left V 1 base short and J 3 bases short, with 14 bases between. The CDR3 loop is CASSLERALETDTQYF. The DNA of the CDR3 is TGTGCCAGCAGCTTAGAACGGGCCCTGGAAACAGATACGCAGTATTTT.

This clonotype has a handful of counts. The chain joins TRBV28 to TRBJ2-5; D is uncertain. CDR1 MDHEN and CDR2 SYDVKM come from the germline V gene. Trimming left V 3 bases short and J 5 bases short, with 16 bases between. The CDR3 consists of 15 residues. Here the CDR3 reads CASSLSPGLRETQYF. The CDR3 DNA reads TGTGCCAGCAGTTTGTCACCGGGCCTTAGGGAGACCCAGTACTTC.

This sequence joins TRBV9 and TRBJ2-7; D unclear. This CDR3 region has 14 residues. Germline CDR1 and CDR2: SGDLS and YYNGEE. The ends were cut back, 0 bases at V and 7 bases at J, with 14 bases in the middle. The CDR3 DNA sequence: TGTGCCAGCAGCGTAGGTGGTCGGCCTTTTGAGCAGTACTTC. This encodes CASSVGGRPFEQYF.

This clonotype was seen at least ten times. CDR3 protein: CASSQEGQRSGNTIYF. Here the CDR3 DNA reads TGCGCCAGCAGCCAAGAGGGACAGCGCTCTGGAAACACCATATATTTT. The rearrangement links TRBV4-1 to TRBJ1-3; 7 bases map to TRBD1. The CDR3 has 16 residues. Germline V gives CDR1 MGHRA, CDR2 YSYEKL. V lost 0 bases to trimming and J lost 0 bases; unmatched junction nucleotides: 2.

The rearrangement links TRBV5-1 to TRBJ2-5; the match to TRBD2 covers 7 bases. CDR1 SGHRS and CDR2 YFSETQ come from the germline V gene. This CDR3 has 14 residues. Losses at the gene ends were 4 bases for V and 0 bases for J; bases not matched to a gene: 3. In DNA, the CDR3 is TGCGCCAGCAGCGCCAGCGGGGACCAAGAGACCCAGTACTTC. Translated: CASSASGDQETQYF.

This clonotype has at least ten counts. This rearrangement joins TRBV5-1 to TRBJ2-5; D remains unclear. Germline V gene data show CDR1 as SGHRS and CDR2 as YFSETQ. Deletions cut 0 bases from V and 0 bases from J, with 6 bases between. The CDR3 runs to 14 residues. As DNA, the CDR3 is TGCGCCAGCAGCTTGGCCCGTAACCAAGAGACCCAGTACTTC. This translates into CASSLARNQETQYF.

This clonotype occurred many times. The V and J genes are TRBV10-3 and TRBJ2-3, with D possibly being TRBD2 (5 bases). The CDR3 is made up of 13 amino acids. CDR1 and CDR2 (germline): ENHRY, SYGVKD. Trimming removed 7 bases at V and 4 bases at J, with 12 bases between. The DNA of the CDR3 is TGTGCCATCAACCGAAAAGCGGCAGATACGCAGTATTTT. It is translated as CAINRKAADTQYF.

This clonotype was counted ten times or more. This sequence joins TRBV3-1 and TRBJ2-7; 9 bases line up with TRBD2. V dropped 1 base and J dropped 2; count of bases not matched to a gene: 3. This CDR3 comprises 15 residues. Germline values: CDR1 LGHDT, CDR2 YNNKEL (reference sequence). CDR3 nucleotides: TGTGCCAGCAGCCAAGCTCTAGCGGGACCCTACGAGCAGTACTTC. Encoded protein: CASSQALAGPYEQYF.

This clonotype has more than one count but fewer than ten. J is TRBJ2-2 and V is TRBV20-1; unclear D gene. The CDR3 sequence is 10 residues long. Germline V gives CDR1 DFQATT, CDR2 SNEGSKA (reference sequence). Trimming left V 6 bases short and J 8 bases short, with 7 bases between. The CDR3 loop is CSARMGELFF. The DNA for the CDR3 is TGCAGTGCCAGGATGGGGGAGCTGTTTTTT.

This clonotype has ten or more counts. This chain connects TRBV20-1 to TRBJ2-3; D ambiguous. CDR3 length equals 13 residues. Deletions cut 5 bases from V and 1 base from J, with 10 bases between. Germline lookup yields CDR1 DFQATT and CDR2 SNEGSKA (reference sequence). The CDR3 reads CSALSWGTDTQYF. In DNA, the CDR3 is TGCAGTGCTCTTAGCTGGGGCACAGATACGCAGTATTTT.

V and J are TRBV11-2 and TRBJ2-6; tentative D call: TRBD1 (6 bases). The germline gives CDR1 SGHAT, CDR2 FQNNGV. V was clipped by 5 bases and J by 5 bases, with 13 bases between them. The CDR3 length is 15 residues. CDR3 sequence: CASSHGQLRANVLTF. The CDR3 DNA reads TGTGCCAGCAGCCACGGACAGCTTCGGGCCAACGTCCTGACTTTC.

This clonotype has ten or more counts. The chain is built from TRBV12-3 or TRBV12-4 and TRBJ1-1; possibly TRBD1 for D (5 bases). V was cut by 5 bases and J by 5 bases, with 15 bases left in between. The CDR3 is 14 residues long. The CDR3 spells CASSQWGRETEAFF. The CDR3, as DNA: TGTGCCAGCAGTCAATGGGGGAGGGAGACTGAAGCTTTCTTT.

The V and J genes are TRBV5-1 and TRBJ1-1; no clear D gene. Germline CDR1 is SGHRS and CDR2 is YFSETQ. The CDR3 totals 13 residues. V shed 6 bases and J shed 6 bases, with 15 bases lying between them. For the CDR3, the DNA is TGCGCCAGCACCCCGGACCGAGCTGCTGAAGCTTTCTTT. It yields the protein CASTPDRAAEAFF. The whole variable domain, remainder taken from reference TRBV5-1 and TRBJ1-1, is KAGVTQTPRYLIKTRGQQVTLSCSPISGHRSVSWYQQTPGQGLQFLFEYFSETQRNKGNFPGRFSGRQFSNSRSEMNVSTLELGDSALYLCASTPDRAAEAFFGQGTRLTVV.

This clonotype showed up just a few times. The V and J genes are TRBV12-3 or TRBV12-4 and TRBJ2-7, with 10 bases that match TRBD2. The V segment lost 7 bases and the J segment 2 bases; nucleotides outside the gene matches: 11. The CDR3 consists of 16 residues. The chain's CDR3 is CASTLAGTSVTYEQYF. The CDR3 DNA follows: TGTGCCAGCACCCTTGCCGGGACTAGCGTGACCTACGAGCAGTACTTC.

This clonotype has ten or more counts. The chain carries TRBV5-1 and TRBJ2-2, with 11 bases identical to TRBD1. The CDR3 covers 16 residues. Unmatched junction bases numbered 5, after V lost 2 bases and J lost 5 bases. Per the germline V gene, CDR1 is SGHRS and CDR2 is YFSETQ. The CDR3 reads CASSLSGTGGTGELFF. For the CDR3, the DNA is TGCGCCAGCAGCTTATCCGGGACAGGGGGAACCGGGGAGCTGTTTTTT.

About this clonotype itself: Mismatch with germline at one junction end may stem from a read error. CDR3 sequence: CASSPRGALSYERYF. For the CDR3, the DNA is TGCGCCAGCAGCCCTCGGGGGGCACTCTCCTACGAGCGGTACTTC. The chain has TRBV5-1 and TRBJ2-7; tentative D call: TRBD2 (7 bases). This CDR3 has 15 residues. The germline gives CDR1 SGHRS, CDR2 YFSETQ. Filled out from reference TRBV5-1 and TRBJ2-7, the complete variable domain reads KAGVTQTPRYLIKTRGQQVTLSCSPISGHRSVSWYQQTPGQGLQFLFEYFSETQRNKGNFPGRFSGRQFSNSRSEMNVSTLELGDSALYLCASSPRGALSYERYFGPGTRLTVT.

There are a few counts of this clonotype. The rearrangement joins TRBV5-1 to TRBJ2-7, with unresolved D. V shed 0 bases and J shed 2 bases, with 12 bases lying between them. This CDR3 contains 15 residues. CDR1 and CDR2 from the germline V gene are SGHRS and YFSETQ. CDR3: CASSLATSMPYEQYF. In DNA form, the CDR3 reads TGCGCCAGCAGCTTGGCTACAAGTATGCCCTACGAGCAGTACTTC.

This clonotype was seen repeatedly, ten times or more. The rearrangement uses TRBV3-1 and TRBJ2-3, with 7 bases matching TRBD1. The CDR3 length is 14 residues. Trimming removed 2 bases from V and 6 bases from J; junction bases left unmatched: 5. Germline lookup yields CDR1 LGHDT and CDR2 YNNKEL (reference sequence). The CDR3 sequence is CASSQLQGPDTQYF. The CDR3, as DNA: TGTGCCAGCAGCCAATTACAGGGGCCGGATACGCAGTATTTT.

The genes are TRBV7-6 and TRBJ1-5; D not certain. V lost 1 base, J lost 3 bases, and 4 bases lay in between. The CDR3 extends over 13 amino acids. Per the germline V gene, CDR1 is SGHVS and CDR2 is FNYEAQ. CDR3 nucleotides: TGTGCCAGCAGCTTAGATTACAATCAGCCCCAGCATTTT. The encoded protein is CASSLDYNQPQHF.